This entry describes one T cell receptor beta chain. Its antigen is unknown. The data stem from a study of T-cell memory formation after mild COVID-19. Overall study: The TCR clusters were mostly specific to one donor.

TCR alpha and TCR beta cDNA libraries carrying sample barcodes and UMIs were produced by 5'RACE using constant-segment primers. TCRdb used MiXCR to reprocess the 5' RACE reads, holding one entry per CDR3 protein. Of more than 350,000 distinct CDR3 sequences listed, more than 20% were seen once; the top ten hold around 12%. CDR3 length: 13 amino acids. The germline gives CDR1 MNHNS, CDR2 SASEGT. After removal of 5 bases from V and 8 bases from J, the junction contained 5 bases not matched to a gene. Overall study results and limits: Day 15 to 85 contracting clones showed balanced CD4/CD8; later expanders leaned CD4+.

The receptor was isolated from an adult woman who had mild COVID-19 (a few samples of this study predate the infection). Cell type and time point are not known. The chain employs TRBV6-1 and TRBJ2-4, with 8 positions matching TRBD1. Sequences were obtained from PBMCs or a T cell subset sorted from them (not recorded which). CDR3 in DNA: TGTGCCAGCAGTCCCGACAGGGGATACATTCAGTACTTC. Protein sequence: CASSPDRGYIQYF.